The clone carrying this TCR beta chain is a singleton in its sample. The antigen is not known. These data are taken from a study of T cell responses to AZD1222 COVID-19 vaccine. Notes on the study in general: Targets within unmutated variant regions were reportedly found for nearly half of spike-specific TCRs.

Repertoires were generated with immunoSEQ multiplex PCR, while TCRdb's copy carries only in-frame clones and drops some. The repertoire holds about 140,000 clones, around 89% seen once, with 2.5% to 3.5% in the top ten. The sample here was peripheral blood, taken on day 0 of AZD1222 vaccination. This TCR came from an adult in good health.

The CDR3 spells CASRRDDTIYF. The CDR3, as DNA: TGTGCCAGCAGGAGGGATGACACCATATATTTT. This rearrangement joins TRBV25-1 to TRBJ1-3, with D unresolved. CDR3 size: 11 residues. Trimming removed 6 bases from V and 8 bases from J, with 8 bases in between. Germline loops: CDR1 MGHDK, CDR2 SYGVNS.